This TCR beta chain was identified during a study of T cell responses to AZD1222 COVID-19 vaccine. Findings and limits, study-wide: Repertoires in all cases were sampled only once the peak T cell response had passed. The study reported that nearly half of spike-specific TCRs target unmutated variant regions. Increased Spike-specific TCR breadth and depth were observed after two AZD1222 doses. Baseline antibody screening turned up just six seropositive AZD1222 recipients.

Trimming shortened V by 3 bases and J by 1 base, and 3 bases separated the two germline ends. Germline V lookup: CDR1 MNHNS, CDR2 SASEGT. This CDR3 comprises 12 residues. Notes on this clone: The antigen is unknown.

Method: immunoSEQ multiplex PCR; TCRdb's copy keeps in-frame clones and lacks some. The sample has 100,000 to 150,000 clones; around 90% are singletons. The sequence was obtained from an adult who received the AZD1222 COVID-19 vaccine. Here the sequenced sample was peripheral blood, taken 28 days after the second AZD1222 dose. The chain recombines TRBV6-1 with TRBJ1-2; D not certain. CDR3 DNA sequence: TGTGCCAGCAGTGACAGTAACTATGGCTACACCTTC. It translates to CASSDSNYGYTF.